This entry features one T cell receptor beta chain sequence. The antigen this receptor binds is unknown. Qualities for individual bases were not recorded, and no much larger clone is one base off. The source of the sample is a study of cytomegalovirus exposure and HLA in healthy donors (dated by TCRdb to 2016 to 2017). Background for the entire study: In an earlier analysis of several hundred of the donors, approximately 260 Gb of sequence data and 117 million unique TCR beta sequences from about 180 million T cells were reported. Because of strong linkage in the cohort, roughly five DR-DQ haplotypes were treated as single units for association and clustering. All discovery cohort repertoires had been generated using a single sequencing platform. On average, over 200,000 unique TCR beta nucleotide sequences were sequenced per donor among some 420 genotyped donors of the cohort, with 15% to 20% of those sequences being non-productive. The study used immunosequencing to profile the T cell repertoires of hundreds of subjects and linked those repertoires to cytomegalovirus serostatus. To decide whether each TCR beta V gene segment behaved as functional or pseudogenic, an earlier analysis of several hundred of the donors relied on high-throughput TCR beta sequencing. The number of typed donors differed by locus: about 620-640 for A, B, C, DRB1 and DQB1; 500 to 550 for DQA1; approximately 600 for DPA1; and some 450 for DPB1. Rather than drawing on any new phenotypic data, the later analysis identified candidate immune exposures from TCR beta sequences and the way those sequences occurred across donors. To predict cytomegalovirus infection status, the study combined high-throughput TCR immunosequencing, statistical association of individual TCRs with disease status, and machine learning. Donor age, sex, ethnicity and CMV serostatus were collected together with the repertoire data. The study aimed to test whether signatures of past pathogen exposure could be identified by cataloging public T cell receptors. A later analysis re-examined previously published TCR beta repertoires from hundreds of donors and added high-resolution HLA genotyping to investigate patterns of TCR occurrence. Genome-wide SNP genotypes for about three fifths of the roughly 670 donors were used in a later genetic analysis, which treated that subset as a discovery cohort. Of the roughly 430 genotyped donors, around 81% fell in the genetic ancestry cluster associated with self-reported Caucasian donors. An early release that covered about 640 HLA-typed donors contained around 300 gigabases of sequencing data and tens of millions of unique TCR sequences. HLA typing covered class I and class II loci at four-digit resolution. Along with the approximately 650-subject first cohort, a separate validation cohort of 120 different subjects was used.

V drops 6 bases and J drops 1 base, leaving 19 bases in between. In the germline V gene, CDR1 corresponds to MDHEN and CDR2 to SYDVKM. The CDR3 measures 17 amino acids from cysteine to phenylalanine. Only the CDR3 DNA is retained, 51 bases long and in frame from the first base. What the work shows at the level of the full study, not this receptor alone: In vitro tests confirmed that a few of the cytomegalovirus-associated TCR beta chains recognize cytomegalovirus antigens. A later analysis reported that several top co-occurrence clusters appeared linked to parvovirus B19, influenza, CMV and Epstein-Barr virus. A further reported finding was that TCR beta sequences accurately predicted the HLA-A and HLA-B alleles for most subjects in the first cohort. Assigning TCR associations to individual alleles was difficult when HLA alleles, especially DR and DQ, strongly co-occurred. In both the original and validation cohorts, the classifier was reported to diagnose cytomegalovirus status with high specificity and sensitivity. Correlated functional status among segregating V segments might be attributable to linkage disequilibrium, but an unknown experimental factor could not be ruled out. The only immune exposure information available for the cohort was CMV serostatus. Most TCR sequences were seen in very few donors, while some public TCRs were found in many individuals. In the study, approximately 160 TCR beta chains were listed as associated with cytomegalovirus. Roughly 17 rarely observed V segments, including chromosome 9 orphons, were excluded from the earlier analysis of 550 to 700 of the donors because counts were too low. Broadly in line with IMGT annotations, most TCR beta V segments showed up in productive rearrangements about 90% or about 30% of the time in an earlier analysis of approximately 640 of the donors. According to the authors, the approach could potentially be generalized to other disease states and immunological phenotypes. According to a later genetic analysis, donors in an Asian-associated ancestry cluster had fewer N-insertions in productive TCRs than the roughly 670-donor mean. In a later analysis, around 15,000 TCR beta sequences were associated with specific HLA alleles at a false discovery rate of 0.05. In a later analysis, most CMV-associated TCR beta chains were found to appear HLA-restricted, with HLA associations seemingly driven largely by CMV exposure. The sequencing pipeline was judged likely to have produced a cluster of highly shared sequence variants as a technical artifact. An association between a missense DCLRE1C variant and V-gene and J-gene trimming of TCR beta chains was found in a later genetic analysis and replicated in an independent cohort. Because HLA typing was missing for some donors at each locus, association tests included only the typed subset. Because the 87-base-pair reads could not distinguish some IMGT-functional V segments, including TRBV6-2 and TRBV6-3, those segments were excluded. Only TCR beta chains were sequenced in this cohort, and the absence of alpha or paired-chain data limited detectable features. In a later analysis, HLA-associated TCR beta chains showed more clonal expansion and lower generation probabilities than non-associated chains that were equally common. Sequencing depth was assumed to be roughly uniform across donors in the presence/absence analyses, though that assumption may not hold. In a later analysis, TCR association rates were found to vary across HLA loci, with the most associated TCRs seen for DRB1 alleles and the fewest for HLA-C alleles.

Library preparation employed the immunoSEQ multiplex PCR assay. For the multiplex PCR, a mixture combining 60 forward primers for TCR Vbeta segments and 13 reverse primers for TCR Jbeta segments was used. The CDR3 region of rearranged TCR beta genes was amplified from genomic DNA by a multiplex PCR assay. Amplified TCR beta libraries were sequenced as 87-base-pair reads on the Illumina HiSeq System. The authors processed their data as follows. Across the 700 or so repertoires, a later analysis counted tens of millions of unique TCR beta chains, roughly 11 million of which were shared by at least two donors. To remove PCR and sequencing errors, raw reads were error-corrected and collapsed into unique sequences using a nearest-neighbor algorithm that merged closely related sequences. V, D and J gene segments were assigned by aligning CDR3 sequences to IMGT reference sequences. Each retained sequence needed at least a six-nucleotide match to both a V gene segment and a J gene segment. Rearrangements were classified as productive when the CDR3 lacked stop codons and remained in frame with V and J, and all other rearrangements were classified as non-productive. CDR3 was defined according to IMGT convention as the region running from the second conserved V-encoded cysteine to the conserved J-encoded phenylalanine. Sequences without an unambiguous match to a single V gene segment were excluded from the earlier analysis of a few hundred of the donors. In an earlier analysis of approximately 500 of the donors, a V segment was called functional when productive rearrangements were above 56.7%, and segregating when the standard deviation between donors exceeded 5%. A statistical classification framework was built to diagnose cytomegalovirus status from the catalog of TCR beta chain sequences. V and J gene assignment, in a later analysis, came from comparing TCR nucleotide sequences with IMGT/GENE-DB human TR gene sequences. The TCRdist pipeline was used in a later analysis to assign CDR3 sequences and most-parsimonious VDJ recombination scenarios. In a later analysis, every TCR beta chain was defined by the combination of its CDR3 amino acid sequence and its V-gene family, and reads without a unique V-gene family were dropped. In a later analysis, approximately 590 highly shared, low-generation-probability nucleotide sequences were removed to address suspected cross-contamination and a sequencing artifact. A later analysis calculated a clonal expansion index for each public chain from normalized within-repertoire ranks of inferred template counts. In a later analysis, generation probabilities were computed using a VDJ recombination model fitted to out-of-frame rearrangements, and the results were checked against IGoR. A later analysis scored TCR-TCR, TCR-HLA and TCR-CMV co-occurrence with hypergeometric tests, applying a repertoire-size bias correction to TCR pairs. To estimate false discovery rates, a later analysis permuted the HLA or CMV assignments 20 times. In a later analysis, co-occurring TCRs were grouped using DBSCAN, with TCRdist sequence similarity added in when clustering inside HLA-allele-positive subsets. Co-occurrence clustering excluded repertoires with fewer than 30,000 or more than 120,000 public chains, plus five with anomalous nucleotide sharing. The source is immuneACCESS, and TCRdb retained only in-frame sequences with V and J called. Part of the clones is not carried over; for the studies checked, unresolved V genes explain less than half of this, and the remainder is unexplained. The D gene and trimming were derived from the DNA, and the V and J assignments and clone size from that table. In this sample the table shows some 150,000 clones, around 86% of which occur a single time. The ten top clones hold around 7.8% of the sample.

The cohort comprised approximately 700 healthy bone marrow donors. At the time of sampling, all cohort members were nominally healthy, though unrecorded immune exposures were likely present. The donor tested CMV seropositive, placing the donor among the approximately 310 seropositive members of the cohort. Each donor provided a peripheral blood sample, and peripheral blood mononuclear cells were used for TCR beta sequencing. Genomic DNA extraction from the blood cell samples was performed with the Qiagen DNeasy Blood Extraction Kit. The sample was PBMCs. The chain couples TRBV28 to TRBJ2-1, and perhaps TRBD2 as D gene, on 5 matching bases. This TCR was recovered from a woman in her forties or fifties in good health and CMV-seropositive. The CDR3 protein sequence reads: CASSLPLRVASYNEQFF. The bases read TGTGCCAGCAGCCTTCCGTTGAGGGTAGCATCCTACAATGAGCAGTTCTTC. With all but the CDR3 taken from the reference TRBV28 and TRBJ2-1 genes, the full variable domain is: DVKVTQSSRYLVKRTGEKVFLECVQDMDHENMFWYRQDPGLGLRLIYFSYDVKMKEKGDIPEGYSVSREKKERFSLILESASTNQTSMYLCASSLPLRVASYNEQFFGPGTRLTVL.